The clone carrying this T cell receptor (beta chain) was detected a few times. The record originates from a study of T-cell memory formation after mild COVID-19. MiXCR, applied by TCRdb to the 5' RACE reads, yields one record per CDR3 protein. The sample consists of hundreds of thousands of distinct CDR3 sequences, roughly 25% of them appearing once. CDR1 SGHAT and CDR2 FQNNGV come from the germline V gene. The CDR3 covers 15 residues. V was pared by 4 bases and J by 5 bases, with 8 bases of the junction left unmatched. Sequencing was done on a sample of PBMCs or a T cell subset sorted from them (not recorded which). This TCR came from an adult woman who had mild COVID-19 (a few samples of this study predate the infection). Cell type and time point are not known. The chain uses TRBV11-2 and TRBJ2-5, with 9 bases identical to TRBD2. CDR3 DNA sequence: TGTGCCAGCAGCTCCGCAGCGGGAGGTATCGAGACCCAGTACTTC. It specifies CASSSAAGGIETQYF. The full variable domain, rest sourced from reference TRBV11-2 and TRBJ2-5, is EAGVAQSPRYKIIEKRQSVAFWCNPISGHATLYWYQQILGQGPKLLIQFQNNGVVDDSQLPKDRFSAERLKGVDSTLKIQPAKLEDSAVYLCASSSAAGGIETQYFGPGTRLLVL.